The 16 T cell receptor beta chains in this list originate from one sample, sequenced in a study of blood T cell repertoires in COVID-19. Profiled with immunoSEQ multiplex PCR; TCRdb holds only in-frame clones, not every one. The table lists roughly 250,000 clones, 83% of them singletons. The sample was peripheral blood. These receptors were taken from a human donor in a cohort sampled during active COVID-19.

V and J are TRBV7-6 and TRBJ2-3, with TRBD1 as a possible D gene (5 bases). CDR1 and CDR2 from the germline V gene are SGHVS and FNYEAQ. The CDR3 totals 17 residues. V was pared by 4 bases and J by 9 bases, with 26 bases between. The CDR3 loop reads CASSSPFKGTHKGTQYF. The CDR3 DNA reads as TGTGCCAGCAGCTCACCCTTCAAGGGTACGCACAAGGGGACGCAGTATTTT.

The chain links TRBV19 to TRBJ2-7, with TRBD1 matching 9 bases. CDR1 is LNHDA and CDR2 is SQIVND in the germline V gene (reference sequence). The J segment lost 6 bases and the V segment lost 4 bases, leaving 4 bases of the junction unmatched. The length of the CDR3 is 13 residues. In DNA form, the CDR3 reads TGTGCCAGTAGTAGTACAGGGGGCGGCGAGCAGTACTTC. Amino acid sequence: CASSSTGGGEQYF.

This chain joins TRBV7-2 and TRBJ2-1; 9 bases align to TRBD2. The CDR3 runs to 17 residues. V was clipped by 3 bases and J by 7 bases; unmatched bases: 13. Per germline, CDR1 SGHTA and CDR2 FQGNSA. CDR3 sequence reads: CASSLPGSSGNMNEQFF. CDR3 coding DNA: TGTGCCAGCAGCTTGCCTGGTTCTAGCGGGAATATGAATGAGCAGTTCTTC.

J is TRBJ1-1 and V is TRBV28; D unclear. Trimming took off 6 bases at V and 13 bases at J, with 6 bases between the two ends. Germline CDR1 is MDHEN and CDR2 is SYDVKM. This CDR3 has 8 residues. In DNA, the CDR3 is TGTGCCAGCAGACTCGTTTTCTTT. Encoded protein: CASRLVFF. Full variable domain (outside the CDR3, taken from reference TRBV28 and TRBJ1-1): DVKVTQSSRYLVKRTGEKVFLECVQDMDHENMFWYRQDPGLGLRLIYFSYDVKMKEKGDIPEGYSVSREKKERFSLILESASTNQTSMYLCASRLVFFGQGTRLTVV.

The gene calls are TRBV2 and TRBJ1-3; D is unresolved. The CDR3 length is 13 residues. V shed 7 bases and J shed 4 bases, with 11 bases lying between them. Germline loops: CDR1 SNHLY, CDR2 FYNNEI. The CDR3 nucleotides are TGTGCCAGCATTCGGACTTCAGGAAACACCATATATTTT. It yields the protein CASIRTSGNTIYF.

J is TRBJ1-1 and V is TRBV2; D not certain. CDR1 is SNHLY and CDR2 is FYNNEI in the germline V gene. Deletions cut 6 bases from V and 1 base from J, with 9 bases between. The CDR3 spans 13 residues. The CDR3 DNA sequence: TGTGCCAGCAGGAATTACAGGAACACTGAAGCTTTCTTT. It translates to CASRNYRNTEAFF.

The chain combines TRBV5-1 with TRBJ2-1; no reliable D call. The CDR3 is 12 residues long. Germline lookup yields CDR1 SGHRS and CDR2 YFSETQ. Trimming pared 2 bases from V and 7 bases from J, leaving 7 bases between. CDR3 nucleotide sequence: TGCGCCAGCAGCTTTCTAACGAATGAGCAGTTCTTC. Residues: CASSFLTNEQFF.

The gene calls are TRBV5-4 and TRBJ2-5; D is perhaps TRBD1 (7 bases). The CDR3 has 15 amino acids. V was pared by 3 bases and J by 4 bases, with 16 bases between. Germline V CDR1 and CDR2: SGHNT, YYREEE (reference sequence). CDR3 amino acids: CASSSRQGSGETQYF. The CDR3 DNA follows: TGTGCCAGCAGCTCTCGACAGGGTAGCGGAGAGACCCAGTACTTC. The full variable domain, with the rest looked up from reference TRBV5-4 and TRBJ2-5, is ETGVTQSPTHLIKTRGQQVTLRCSSQSGHNTVSWYQQALGQGPQFIFQYYREEENGRGNFPPRFSGLQFPNYSSELNVNALELDDSALYLCASSSRQGSGETQYFGPGTRLLVL.

CDR3 in DNA: TGTGCCAGCCTGGACTTCGGGGACACTGAAGCTTTCTTT. Amino acid sequence: CASLDFGDTEAFF. The rearrangement uses TRBV7-9 and TRBJ1-1; D not certain. The V gene lost 8 bases and the J gene lost 3 bases, with 13 bases spanning the gap. The CDR3 length is 13 residues. The germline V gene has CDR1 SEHNR and CDR2 FQNEAQ (reference sequence).

The chain employs TRBV27 and TRBJ2-1; 15 positions match TRBD2. The CDR3 is made up of 16 amino acids. After removal of 2 bases from V and 10 bases from J, the junction contained 6 bases not matched to a gene. Germline V gene sequence: CDR1 MNHEY, CDR2 SMNVEV (reference sequence). The CDR3 sequence is CASSLPGLAGGREQFF. CDR3 DNA sequence: TGTGCCAGCAGTTTACCGGGACTAGCGGGGGGTCGGGAGCAGTTCTTC.

This clone was detected only once. The chain joins TRBV19 to TRBJ1-2; D perhaps matches TRBD1 (5 bases). Germline V CDR1 and CDR2: LNHDA, SQIVND (reference sequence). This CDR3 comprises 14 residues. The ends were cut back, 4 bases at V and 3 bases at J, with 12 bases in the middle. CDR3 coding DNA: TGTGCCAGTAGTAATACAGGTTGGGACTATGGCTACACCTTC. Its translation: CASSNTGWDYGYTF. Based on the CDR3 plus reference TRBV19 and TRBJ1-2, the full variable domain is DGGITQSPKYLFRKEGQNVTLSCEQNLNHDAMYWYRQDPGQGLRLIYYSQIVNDFQKGDIAEGYSVSREKKESFPLTVTSAQKNPTAFYLCASSNTGWDYGYTFGSGTRLTVV.

The chain has TRBV5-1 and TRBJ2-7; the match to TRBD2 covers 7 bases. Per germline, CDR1 SGHRS and CDR2 YFSETQ. After removal of 4 bases from V and 0 bases from J, the junction contained 4 bases not matched to a gene. The CDR3 consists of 14 residues. CDR3 bases: TGCGCCAGCAGCCCTGGGGGGGTCTCCTACGAGCAGTACTTC. Translation gives CASSPGGVSYEQYF. The full variable domain, its missing parts supplied by reference TRBV5-1 and TRBJ2-7, is KAGVTQTPRYLIKTRGQQVTLSCSPISGHRSVSWYQQTPGQGLQFLFEYFSETQRNKGNFPGRFSGRQFSNSRSEMNVSTLELGDSALYLCASSPGGVSYEQYFGPGTRLTVT.

The CDR3 sequence: CASSPFTQGALDTEAFF. In DNA, the CDR3 is TGTGCCAGCTCACCATTTACTCAGGGGGCGCTTGACACTGAAGCTTTCTTT. This chain uses TRBV18 with TRBJ1-1, with 8 positions matching TRBD1. The ends lost 2 bases at V and 3 bases at J; junction bases unmatched: 11. The CDR3 runs 17 residues. The germline V gene encodes CDR1 KGHSH and CDR2 LQKENI.

This clone was seen a few times. The chain joins TRBV7-6 to TRBJ1-1; unclear D gene. Germline CDR1 and CDR2: SGHVS and FNYEAQ. The CDR3 is 12 amino acids. Trimming removed 5 bases at V and 5 bases at J, with 9 bases between. The CDR3, as DNA: TGTGCCAGCAGCCCGATTAGTACTGAAGCTTTCTTT. Amino acid sequence: CASSPISTEAFF.

This clone was seen more than once but under ten times. In DNA form, the CDR3 reads TGTGCTAGTGGTTTGGGGGGGGGCAACACAGATACGCAGTATTTT. Protein: CASGLGGGNTDTQYF. The chain has TRBV12-5 and TRBJ2-3; weak D call: TRBD2 (7 bases). This CDR3 is built from 15 residues. Germline lookup yields CDR1 LGHNT and CDR2 FRNRAP. V was trimmed by 1 base and J by 2 bases, leaving 10 bases between them.

V and J are TRBV5-6 and TRBJ2-5, with a possible D match to TRBD1 (6 bases). CDR1 and CDR2 (germline): SGHDT, YYEEEE. This CDR3 spans 12 amino acids. Trimming left V 2 bases short and J 5 bases short, with 7 bases between. CDR3 nucleotide sequence: TGTGCCAGCAGCTTCGACAGGGAGACCCAGTACTTC. Translating it yields CASSFDRETQYF.